The clone carrying this T cell receptor (beta chain) was seen ten or more times. Antigen unknown. This record belongs to a study of neurological immune-mediated disorders. Study-level points and caveats: HTLV-1-associated myelopathy had the most TCR clonal expansion, while multiple sclerosis had the least, a level that fell below healthy controls. Private repertoires in all groups were suggested, as expanded clones shared no CDR3 amino acid sequences across subjects.

It was by 5'RACE with 10-nucleotide random UMIs that the cDNA was made. TCRdb re-called the 5' RACE reads through MiXCR, storing one row per CDR3 protein. The table includes about 41,000 distinct CDR3 sequences, roughly 15% detected once. Sequencing was performed on CD4+ T cells from blood. This clonotype was obtained from a woman aged 55-70 years with HTLV-1-associated myelopathy (HAM/TSP).

The CDR3 spells CASSSGQHNQPQHF. Written as DNA, the CDR3 is TGTGCCAGCAGTTCCGGACAGCACAATCAGCCCCAGCATTTT. The gene calls are TRBV6-5 and TRBJ1-5; a weak D match, TRBD1 (6 bases). Trimming took 4 bases from V and 3 from J, leaving 10 bases between them. CDR1 is MNHEY and CDR2 is SVGAGI in the germline V gene. CDR3 length: 14 amino acids.